The T cell receptor beta chain under discussion was sequenced for a study of cytomegalovirus exposure and HLA in healthy donors (dated by TCRdb to 2016 to 2017). Regarding the research as a whole: According to an earlier analysis of 587 of the donors, about 179 million T cells yielded roughly 100 million unique TCR beta sequences and about 280 Gb of sequence data. About 280 gigabases of sequencing data and about 92 million unique TCR sequences made up an early release that covered 500 to 700 HLA-typed donors. Donor age, sex, ethnicity and CMV serostatus were compiled alongside the repertoire data. The study combined high-throughput TCR immunosequencing, statistical association of individual TCRs with disease status, and machine learning to predict cytomegalovirus infection status. All discovery cohort repertoires had been generated using a single sequencing platform. Rather than drawing on any new phenotypic data, the later analysis identified candidate immune exposures from TCR beta sequences and the way those sequences occurred across donors. Among around 400 genotyped donors of the cohort, an average of around 250,000 unique TCR beta nucleotide sequences was sequenced per donor, of which about 20% were non-productive. The study profiled the T cell repertoires of more than 500 subjects by immunosequencing and related them to cytomegalovirus serostatus. The study was designed to test whether signatures of past pathogen exposure could be identified by cataloging public T cell receptors. A separate validation cohort of about 110 different subjects was used in addition to the approximately 670-subject first cohort. The number of typed donors differed by locus: 629-630 for A, B, C, DRB1 and DQB1; 500 to 550 for DQA1; roughly 600 for DPA1; and roughly 470 for DPB1. Both class I and class II loci were covered by HLA typing, at four-digit resolution. The genetic ancestry cluster associated with self-reported Caucasian donors included around 76% of the 300 to 450 genotyped donors. A later analysis re-examined previously published TCR beta repertoires from roughly 650 donors and added high-resolution HLA genotyping to investigate patterns of TCR occurrence. Four or five DR-DQ haplotypes were handled as single units for association and clustering because linkage in the cohort was strong. A later genetic analysis took genome-wide SNP genotypes for about three fifths of the roughly 700 donors and used that subset as a discovery cohort. An earlier analysis of 500 to 750 of the donors applied high-throughput TCR beta sequencing to assess whether each TCR beta V gene segment acted as functional or pseudogenic. General conclusions and limits of the study: Presence/absence analyses assumed roughly uniform sequencing depth across donors, an assumption that may not hold. V-gene and J-gene trimming of TCR beta chains was associated with a missense DCLRE1C variant in a later genetic analysis, and the association was replicated in an independent cohort. Compared with the roughly 600-donor mean, donors in an Asian-associated ancestry cluster had fewer N-insertions in productive TCRs, according to a later genetic analysis. Three of the identified cytomegalovirus-associated TCR beta chains were confirmed in vitro to be specific for cytomegalovirus antigens. Because HLA typing was missing for some donors at each locus, association tests included only the typed subset. A later analysis associated roughly 17,000 TCR beta sequences with specific HLA alleles at a false discovery rate of 0.05. An earlier analysis of 450 to 750 of the donors showed that most TCR beta V segments appeared in productive rearrangements either about 90% or about 30% of the time, which broadly matched IMGT annotations. Because counts were too low, roughly 17 rarely observed V segments, including chromosome 9 orphons, were left out of the earlier analysis of 500 to 750 of the donors. A cluster of highly shared sequence variants was judged likely to represent a technical artifact of the sequencing pipeline. Correlated functional status among segregating V segments might reflect linkage disequilibrium, but an unknown experimental factor could not be ruled out. This cohort had only TCR beta chains sequenced, and the lack of alpha or paired-chain data limited which features could be detected. In a later analysis, most CMV-associated TCR beta chains were found to appear HLA-restricted, with HLA associations seemingly driven largely by CMV exposure. According to a later analysis, TCR association rates differed among HLA loci, with DRB1 alleles showing the most associated TCRs and HLA-C alleles showing the fewest. According to a later analysis, parvovirus B19, influenza, CMV and Epstein-Barr virus appeared linked to several top co-occurrence clusters. A further reported finding was that TCR beta sequences accurately predicted the HLA-A and HLA-B alleles for most subjects in the first cohort. In both the original and validation cohorts, the classifier was reported to diagnose cytomegalovirus status with high specificity and sensitivity. Some IMGT-functional V segments, including TRBV6-2 and TRBV6-3, could not be told apart with the 87-base-pair reads, so those segments were excluded. Strong co-occurrence of HLA alleles, especially DR and DQ, made assigning TCR associations to individual alleles difficult. The only immune exposure information available for the cohort was CMV serostatus. The study listed 164 TCR beta chains as associated with cytomegalovirus. It was suggested by the authors that the approach could potentially be generalized to other disease states and immunological phenotypes. Compared with equally common non-associated chains, HLA-associated TCR beta chains in a later analysis were more clonally expanded and had lower generation probabilities. Most TCR sequences were observed very rarely across donors, whereas some public TCRs were present in many individuals.

The cohort comprised 550 to 700 healthy bone marrow donors. All cohort members were sampled while nominally healthy, although unrecorded immune exposures were likely present. The donor was CMV seronegative and belonged to the group of 352 seronegative cohort members. A peripheral blood sample was provided by each donor, and peripheral blood mononuclear cells were used for TCR beta sequencing. Genomic DNA was extracted from the blood cell samples with the Qiagen DNeasy Blood Extraction Kit. From the cysteine up to the phenylalanine, the CDR3 has a length of 12 residues. The CDR3 DNA has 36 bases and is translated from base 1. CDR1 is given as SNHLY and CDR2 as FYNNEI, both from the germline V gene. V loses 6 bases, J loses 3 bases, and the germline ends lie 9 bases apart. Comments on this clone: Its cognate antigen has yet to be identified. No per-base quality is available; no much larger clone lies one base away.

The library relied on the immunoSEQ multiplex PCR assay. For the multiplex PCR, a mixture combining 60 forward primers for TCR Vbeta segments and 13 reverse primers for TCR Jbeta segments was used. Amplification of the CDR3 region of rearranged TCR beta genes was performed with a multiplex PCR assay on genomic DNA. On the Illumina HiSeq System, the amplified TCR beta libraries were sequenced as 87-base-pair reads. The authors' analysis ran thus. A later analysis tallied around 82 million unique TCR beta chains across the 666 repertoires, and 10 million to 11 million of those chains were shared by two or more donors. To remove PCR and sequencing errors, raw reads were error-corrected and collapsed into unique sequences using a nearest-neighbor algorithm that merged closely related sequences. CDR3 sequences were aligned to IMGT reference sequences to assign V, D and J gene segments. For a sequence to be retained, a match of at least six nucleotides was required to both a V gene segment and a J gene segment. Rearrangements were classified as productive when the CDR3 lacked stop codons and remained in frame with V and J, and all other rearrangements were classified as non-productive. CDR3 was defined by IMGT convention, running from the second conserved V-encoded cysteine to the conserved J-encoded phenylalanine. Sequences without an unambiguous match to a single V gene segment were excluded from the earlier analysis of approximately 560 of the donors. An earlier analysis of fewer than 650 of the donors classified V segments as functional when productive rearrangements were above 56.7% and as segregating when the standard deviation between donors was above 5%. A statistical classification framework was built for diagnosing cytomegalovirus status from the catalog of TCR beta chain sequences. V and J gene assignment, in a later analysis, came from comparing TCR nucleotide sequences with IMGT/GENE-DB human TR gene sequences. Using the TCRdist pipeline, a later analysis assigned CDR3 sequences along with most-parsimonious VDJ recombination scenarios. In a later analysis, each TCR beta chain was defined by its CDR3 amino acid sequence together with its V-gene family, and reads without a unique V-gene family were excluded. To address suspected cross-contamination and a sequencing artifact, a later analysis removed 550 to 750 highly shared, low-generation-probability nucleotide sequences. In a later analysis, a clonal expansion index for each public chain was calculated from normalized within-repertoire ranks of inferred template counts. In a later analysis, generation probabilities were computed with a VDJ recombination model fitted to out-of-frame rearrangements, and the resulting probabilities were checked against IGoR. In a later analysis, TCR-TCR, TCR-HLA and TCR-CMV co-occurrence was scored with hypergeometric tests, and a repertoire-size bias correction was applied to TCR pairs. False discovery rates were estimated in a later analysis by permuting HLA or CMV assignments 20 times. A later analysis grouped co-occurring TCRs with DBSCAN, adding TCRdist sequence similarity when clustering within HLA-allele-positive subsets. For co-occurrence clustering, repertoires with fewer than 30,000 or more than 120,000 public chains were excluded, along with 5 or 6 repertoires with anomalous nucleotide sharing. This immuneACCESS table, as held by TCRdb, lists in-frame sequences with V and J called but not all clones. Of the missing ones, under half trace to an unresolved V gene in checked studies; the others have no known cause. V and J calls plus clone size are reproduced from that table; the DNA served to infer D and trimming. The sample includes around 140,000 clones, with roughly 75% observed a single time. Around 2.9% of the sample belongs to the ten largest clones.

Sequenced input: PBMCs. The V and J segments used are TRBV2 and TRBJ2-7; possibly the D gene is TRBD1, per 5 matching bases. This TCR was sampled from a female donor in good health and CMV-seronegative. CDR3 reads: CASRDDSYEQYF. Here is the DNA: TGTGCCAGCAGAGACGACAGCTACGAGCAGTACTTC.